The subject of this entry is one TCR beta chain. The data derive from a study of T-cell reconstitution after alpha-beta-depleted transplantation in children. From germline, CDR1 is LGHDT and CDR2 YNNKEL (reference sequence). The CDR3 spans 15 residues. Trimming cost V 3 bases and J 3 bases, with 15 bases left between them. TCRbeta library preparation incorporated unique molecular identifiers. One entry per CDR3 protein results from TCRdb running MiXCR on the PCR reads. This repertoire shows about 540,000 distinct CDR3 sequences, 15% to 20% found once; its top ten account for more than 2.5%. J is TRBJ2-7 and V is TRBV3-1; either TRBD1 or TRBD2 may supply D (7 bases each). The source of this sequence is a human donor who donated a stem cell graft to a child with acute lymphoblastic leukemia. This sample comprised PBMCs from the stem cell graft donor, obtained from the stem cell graft. CDR3 sequence: CASSHPQGGVYEQYF. The CDR3 coding sequence is TGTGCCAGCAGCCATCCGCAGGGGGGGGTCTACGAGCAGTACTTC.